This T cell receptor beta chain was captured in a study of CD8 T cells in ankylosing spondylitis (dated by TCRdb to 2016 to 2017). Study-level background: The study set out to find disease-linked TCR variants by profiling T cell receptor beta repertoires in ankylosing spondylitis patients and healthy donors. Peripheral blood was sampled, and synovial fluid was also collected from ankylosing spondylitis patients. The whole study cohort included roughly 110 healthy donors and 25 ankylosing spondylitis patients. General findings and caveats noted by the study authors: Some TCR beta motif variants had previously been reported in synovial fluid and blood of reactive arthritis patients, which suggested common disease-initiation mechanisms. Blood from ankylosing spondylitis patients appeared to be characterized by a TCR beta motif made up of seven or eight highly homologous amino acid variants. According to the report, matched synovial fluid samples from ankylosing spondylitis patients were significantly enriched for the disease-linked clones. The disease-linked clones had a CD8+ phenotype and were found at relatively low frequencies in peripheral blood.

Reads for this sample came from an Illumina HiSeq 2500. TCR beta libraries were prepared by quantitative 5'-RACE with molecular barcodes. In the original analysis: A new computational method, built on a probabilistic model of VDJ rearrangement, was used to identify disease-linked TCR variants. TCRdb itself trimmed the public reads at Q25 with fastp, ran MiXCR and retained productive beta chains. One record per CDR3 amino acid sequence lists the most common genes and DNA. The authors' filters were not applied to this entry. This sample holds around 140,000 distinct CDR3 sequences; roughly 17% were observed only once. The biggest ten clones account for about 33% of the sample. The junction shows trimming of 4 bases on V and 4 bases on J, plus 13 bases between the germline ends. The CDR3 runs 14 residues from the cysteine to the phenylalanine. Only the CDR3 DNA stays, 42 bases, in frame from base 1. Looking up the germline V gene (reference sequence) yields CDR1 DFQATT and CDR2 SNEGSKA.

This clonotype was counted between two and nine times. Its target antigen remains unknown. No base quality values were provided; no much bigger clone lies one nucleotide off. The rearrangement combines TRBV20-1 with TRBJ1-4; the D gene is possibly TRBD1, with 6 bases matching. The sequencing input was blood, either unsorted or a sorted T cell fraction (not recorded which). The origin of this receptor is a male donor with ankylosing spondylitis. The CDR3 region reads CSAIEYRVNEKLFF. The sequenced DNA is TGCAGTGCTATAGAGTACAGGGTTAATGAAAAACTGTTTTTT.